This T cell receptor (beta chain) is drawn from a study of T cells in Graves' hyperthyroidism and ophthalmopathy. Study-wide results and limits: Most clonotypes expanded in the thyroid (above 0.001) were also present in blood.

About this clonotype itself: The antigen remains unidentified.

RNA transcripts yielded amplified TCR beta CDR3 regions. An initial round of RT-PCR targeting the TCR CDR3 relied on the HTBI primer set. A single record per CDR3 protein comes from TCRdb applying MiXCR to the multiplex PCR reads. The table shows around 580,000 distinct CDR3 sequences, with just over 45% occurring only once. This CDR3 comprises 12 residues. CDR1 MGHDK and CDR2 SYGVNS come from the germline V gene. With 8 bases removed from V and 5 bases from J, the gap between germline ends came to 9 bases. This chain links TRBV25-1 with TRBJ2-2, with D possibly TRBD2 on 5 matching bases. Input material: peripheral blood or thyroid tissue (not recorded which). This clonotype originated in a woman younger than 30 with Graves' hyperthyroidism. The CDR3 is CASGSLTGELFF. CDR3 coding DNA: TGTGCCAGCGGGAGTTTGACCGGGGAGCTGTTTTTT.